The subject of this entry is one TCR beta chain. The CDR3 has 17 residues. CDR1 and CDR2 from the germline V gene are MNHNS and SASEGT. Trimming removed 2 bases at V and 2 bases at J, with 19 bases between. The sample is drawn from a study of blood T cell repertoires in COVID-19. Whole-study context: Spain, Italy and the United States supplied samples that represented acute and convalescent COVID-19.

The cohort comprised adults aged about 18 to 100 years residing in 24 US areas. Participants' own reports of clinical history determined their cohort assignment. Clones were read by immunoSEQ multiplex PCR, and TCRdb kept only the in-frame ones, dropping some. The profile shows under 200,000 clones, approximately 86% of them singletons. The rearrangement joins TRBV6-1 to TRBJ2-7, with D possibly matching TRBD1 (5 bases). The sequence was collected from a woman aged 55-75 years with acute COVID-19. The sample comprised PBMCs or T cells enriched from blood (not recorded which). The CDR3 loop is CASSEQMGQVVTYEQYF. CDR3 nucleotide sequence: TGTGCCAGCAGTGAACAGATGGGGCAGGTGGTAACCTACGAGCAGTACTTC.